A selection of T cell receptor beta chains follows, all from one sample in a study of OX40 agonist ivuxolimab in advanced cancers. Generated by immunoSEQ multiplex PCR, the TCRdb table keeps only in-frame clones and is missing some. Of 70,000 to 100,000 clones detected, around four fifths appear once; the ten largest clones hold 0.95% to 1.2%. Here the sequenced sample was CD4+ or CD8+ T cells sorted from blood, taken in a trial of the OX40 agonist ivuxolimab. These receptors all come from an adult with an advanced solid tumor such as melanoma, head and neck, liver or kidney cancer. CDR3s include the opening cysteine and the closing phenylalanine or tryptophan. A D gene is named only where the DNA matches it firmly. Clone size, where shown, is once, few, many, or a class for clones that have expanded.

J | V | size | D | CDR3 | DNA
TRBJ2-1 | TRBV19 | - | TRBD1 | CASMETGFPYNEQFF | TGTGCCAGTATGGAGACAGGGTTTCCCTACAATGAGCAGTTCTTC
TRBJ1-1 | TRBV29-1 | once | - | CSVEHPGGTEAFF | TGCAGCGTTGAACATCCTGGCGGCACTGAAGCTTTCTTT
TRBJ2-1 | TRBV14 | - | - | CASSQASASRAGAYNEQFF | TGTGCCAGCAGCCAAGCAAGCGCGTCCCGCGCGGGGGCATACAATGAGCAGTTCTTC
TRBJ1-1 | TRBV5-6 | once | TRBD1 | CASSRDRMNTEAFF | TGTGCCAGCAGTCGGGACAGAATGAACACTGAAGCTTTCTTT
TRBJ1-6 | TRBV19 | - | TRBD1 | CASSTTGGAGSPLHF | TGTGCCAGTAGTACAACAGGGGGCGCGGGTTCACCCCTCCACTTT
TRBJ2-5 | TRBV7-2 | - | TRBD2 | CASSHPGLAGLRGETQYF | TGTGCCAGCAGCCATCCGGGACTAGCGGGGTTAAGGGGAGAGACCCAGTACTTC
TRBJ2-2 | TRBV4-2 | - | - | CASSHLGLGNTGELFF | TGTGCCAGCAGCCACCTCGGCCTTGGGAACACCGGGGAGCTGTTTTTT
TRBJ1-1 | TRBV6-5 | - | - | CASTSRGSTEAFF | TGTGCCAGCACCTCAAGGGGTAGCACTGAAGCTTTCTTT
TRBJ1-5 | TRBV5-5 | - | - | CASSLSHRGNQPQHF | TGTGCCAGCAGCTTGTCGCATCGAGGGAATCAGCCCCAGCATTTT
TRBJ2-5 | TRBV10-2 | - | TRBD2 | CASKLAGGPETQYF | TGCGCCAGCAAGTTAGCGGGGGGGCCTGAGACCCAGTACTTC
TRBJ1-5 | TRBV6-4 | - | TRBD1 | CASSIITRDRSNQPQHF | TGTGCCAGCAGCATTATAACCCGGGACAGGAGCAATCAGCCCCAGCATTTT
TRBJ2-1 | TRBV7-2 | - | TRBD2 | CASSQTSGRSEQFF | TGTGCCAGCAGCCAGACTAGCGGAAGAAGTGAGCAGTTCTTC
TRBJ1-3 | TRBV5-6 | - | - | CASSLEGNGNTIYF | TGTGCCAGCAGCTTGGAGGGAAACGGAAACACCATATATTTT
TRBJ1-4 | TRBV27 | - | - | CASGGMGTGQKLFF | TGTGCCAGCGGGGGGATGGGGACCGGTCAAAAACTGTTTTTT
TRBJ1-2 | TRBV9 | - | - | CASSPMGGASNYGYTF | TGTGCCAGCAGCCCCATGGGGGGGGCTTCTAACTATGGCTACACCTTC
TRBJ1-5 | TRBV28 | few | TRBD1 | CASRRDRDQPQHF | TGTGCCAGCAGAAGGGACAGAGATCAGCCCCAGCATTTT
TRBJ1-1 | TRBV30 | - | - | CAWIWGKNTEAFF | TGTGCCTGGATCTGGGGGAAGAACACTGAAGCTTTCTTT
TRBJ2-3 | TRBV29-1 | - | - | CIVNTDTQYF | TGCATCGTGAACACAGATACGCAGTATTTT
TRBJ2-7 | TRBV7-6 | - | TRBD1 | CASSLRTGDEQYF | TGTGCCAGCAGCTTACGGACAGGGGACGAGCAGTACTTC
TRBJ2-1 | TRBV9 | - | - | CASSVEGGTYNEQFF | TGTGCCAGCAGCGTAGAGGGCGGGACATACAATGAGCAGTTCTTC
TRBJ1-1 | TRBV6-1 | - | TRBD1 | CASSEKNYPGGYAGTEAFF | TGTGCCAGCAGTGAAAAAAACTACCCAGGGGGCTATGCGGGTACTGAAGCTTTCTTT
TRBJ1-3 | TRBV5-1 | - | - | CASSLEAAKGNTIYF | TGCGCCAGCAGCTTGGAGGCAGCAAAGGGAAACACCATATATTTT
TRBJ2-7 | TRBV6-5 | - | - | CASSRDTPYEQYF | TGTGCCAGCAGTCGGGACACCCCGTACGAGCAGTACTTC
TRBJ1-1 | TRBV30 | - | - | CAWSVQPNTEAFF | TGTGCCTGGAGTGTACAACCGAACACTGAAGCTTTCTTT
TRBJ1-5 | TRBV19 | - | - | CASRADGNSNQPQHF | TGTGCCAGTAGAGCGGACGGGAATAGCAATCAGCCCCAGCATTTT
TRBJ2-1 | TRBV6-5 | - | TRBD1 | CASRRDRGFEQFF | TGTGCCAGCAGGAGGGACAGGGGATTTGAGCAGTTCTTC
TRBJ2-1 | TRBV7-2 | - | - | CASSLVSTGRDEQFF | TGTGCCAGCAGCTTAGTGTCGACAGGAAGGGATGAGCAGTTCTTC
TRBJ1-5 | TRBV6-6 | - | TRBD1 | CASSLDRGRDQPQHF | TGTGCCAGCAGTTTGGACAGGGGACGGGATCAGCCCCAGCATTTT
TRBJ1-2 | TRBV9 | once | - | CASSLSSRDNYGYTF | TGTGCCAGCAGTCTTAGTTCCAGGGACAACTATGGCTACACCTTC
TRBJ1-1 | TRBV7-2 | - | - | CASSLGSTNTEAFF | TGTGCCAGCAGCTTAGGTTCCACGAACACTGAAGCTTTCTTT
TRBJ1-1 | TRBV28 | - | - | CASSLYTEAFF | TGTGCCAGCAGCCTGTACACTGAAGCTTTCTTT
TRBJ1-2 | TRBV28 | - | TRBD1 | CASSPSQTGIGYTF | TGTGCCAGCAGTCCTTCTCAGACAGGGATTGGCTACACCTTC
TRBJ1-5 | TRBV19 | once | - | CASSIQASNQPQHF | TGTGCCAGTAGTATCCAGGCTAGCAATCAGCCCCAGCATTTT
TRBJ2-5 | TRBV30 | - | TRBD2 | CAWGTSGGETQYF | TGTGCCTGGGGGACTAGCGGGGGAGAGACCCAGTACTTC
TRBJ2-6 | TRBV30 | once | - | CAWTPSGANVLTF | TGTGCCTGGACTCCCTCTGGGGCCAACGTCCTGACTTTC
TRBJ2-3 | TRBV18 | - | TRBD2 | CASSPQLAGGTNPDTQYF | TGTGCCAGCTCACCCCAATTAGCGGGGGGGACAAATCCAGATACGCAGTATTTT
TRBJ2-1 | TRBV18 | - | TRBD1 | CASSPPKWTGDDEQFF | TGTGCCAGCTCACCACCTAAATGGACAGGGGACGATGAGCAGTTCTTC
TRBJ2-3 | TRBV7-2 | - | - | CASSLQAGTDTQYF | TGTGCCAGCAGCTTACAGGCGGGCACAGATACGCAGTATTTT
TRBJ1-5 | TRBV19 | - | - | CASSIKRSNQPQHF | TGTGCCAGTAGTATAAAACGGTCCAATCAGCCCCAGCATTTT
TRBJ1-2 | TRBV27 | - | TRBD1 | CASRVQGAGHYGYTF | TGTGCCAGCAGAGTACAGGGGGCGGGGCACTATGGCTACACCTTC
TRBJ1-5 | TRBV2 | - | - | CASSRDTGLQPQHF | TGTGCCAGCAGTCGCGACACCGGTTTACAGCCCCAGCATTTT
TRBJ1-5 | TRBV5-6 | few | - | CASSLNPGSNQPQHF | TGTGCCAGCAGCTTGAACCCAGGTAGCAATCAGCCCCAGCATTTT
TRBJ1-5 | TRBV2 | - | - | CASGGRGLRSNQPQHF | TGTGCCAGCGGGGGCAGGGGTTTAAGGAGCAATCAGCCCCAGCATTTT
TRBJ1-5 | TRBV5-1 | - | - | CASSLYGEDQPQHF | TGCGCCAGCAGCTTGTACGGAGAAGATCAGCCCCAGCATTTT